These 21 T cell receptor beta chains were sequenced from one sample in a study of tumor and adjacent non-tumor tissue in lung cancer. The library came from three nested PCR rounds adapted from ARM-PCR protocols. Each CDR3 protein is one row after TCRdb ran MiXCR on the multiplex PCR reads. The data contain about 90,000 distinct CDR3 sequences, more than 75% of them seen just once; the ten biggest clones take up 20% to 25%. This sample's RNA came from whole unsorted tissue. This non-tumor lung sample came from over 3 cm beyond the tumor edge. Sequencing was carried out using distant non-tumor lung tissue. All receptors come from a woman between 45 and 60 years old with non-small cell lung cancer.

The chain links TRBV4-1 to TRBJ2-1; the D is unclear. V was trimmed by 5 bases and J by 9 bases, leaving 11 bases between them. CDR1 and CDR2 from the germline V gene are MGHRA and YSYEKL. The CDR3 covers 12 residues. As DNA, the CDR3 is TGCGCCAGCAGCTCCCCTATGGTTGAGCAGTTCTTC. Translated, it gives CASSSPMVEQFF.

The rearrangement joins TRBV6-6 to TRBJ2-3; D is uncertain. The J call is in doubt because the DNA end fits TRBJ1-5 better. Per germline, CDR1 MNHNY and CDR2 SVGAGI (reference sequence). The CDR3 is 15 amino acids. The CDR3 here is CASSYSPTVGDRQHF. The CDR3 region has the DNA TGTGCCAGCAGTTACTCTCCGACTGTCGGGGATAGACAGCATTTT.

The gene calls are TRBV29-1 and TRBJ2-2; 11 bases are shared with TRBD2. The J segment lost 15 bases and the V segment lost 6 bases, leaving 21 bases of the junction unmatched. This CDR3 has 16 amino acids. Germline CDR1 and CDR2: SQVTM and ANQGSEA. The CDR3 is CSVVPLAGGRTGVLFF. The CDR3 nucleotides read TGCAGCGTCGTACCTCTAGCGGGAGGACGAACCGGGGTGTTGTTTTTT.

About this clonotype itself: A junction end diverges from the germline sequence, so it may reflect a read error. The chain uses TRBV5-1 and TRBJ2-2; D is ambiguous. Germline V gene sequence: CDR1 SGHRS, CDR2 YFSETQ. This CDR3 is built from 14 residues. The CDR3 protein is CASSLDDNTGELFF. CDR3 in DNA: TGCGCCAGCAGCTTGGACGATAACACTGGGGAGCTGTTTTTT. Variable domain in full (rest from reference TRBV5-1 and TRBJ2-2): KAGVTQTPRYLIKTRGQQVTLSCSPISGHRSVSWYQQTPGQGLQFLFEYFSETQRNKGNFPGRFSGRQFSNSRSEMNVSTLELGDSALYLCASSLDDNTGELFFGEGSRLTVL.

Points on this clonotype: A read error may account for a junction end that differs from germline. The chain employs TRBV4-2 and TRBJ2-1, with TRBD2 identical over 9 bases. CDR3 size: 17 residues. The germline V gene encodes CDR1 LGHNA and CDR2 YNFKEQ. DNA of the CDR3: TGTGCCAGCAGTCAAGAGGTGACTAGCGGACCCTACAATGAGCAGTTCTTC. Translating it yields CASSQEVTSGPYNEQFF.

On this clonotype: A much larger clone differs by one base, so this may be a read error. The V call is TRBV5-6, the J call TRBJ2-3; TRBD1 matches at 7 bases. Germline assignment: CDR1 SGHDT and CDR2 YYEEEE. This CDR3 has 14 residues. CDR3 nucleotides: TGTGCCAGCTCCAGTGTTCGGCGGACAGGTACGCAGTATTTT. Its translation: CASSSVRRTGTQYF.

Note on this clonotype: One end of the junction does not line up with germline, which may come from a read error. CDR3: CTSSFWREDRDIQYF. DNA for the CDR3: TGTACCAGCAGTTTCTGGCGGGAGGACCGGGACATTCAGTACTTC. This chain connects TRBV12-3 or TRBV12-4 to TRBJ2-4, with 8 bases fitting TRBD2. This CDR3 has 15 residues.

This chain joins TRBV20-1 and TRBJ2-2; 11 bases agree with TRBD2. V was pared by 4 bases and J by 4 bases, with 8 bases of the junction left unmatched. Germline V CDR1 and CDR2: DFQATT, SNEGSKA (reference sequence). The CDR3 is made up of 16 amino acids. CDR3 nucleotide sequence: TGCAGTGCTATGACTAGCGGGATGGAAGGCACCGGGGAGCTGTTTTTT. The encoded protein is CSAMTSGMEGTGELFF.

In regard to this clonotype: The junction differs from germline at one of its ends, possibly a read error. The rearrangement links TRBV11-2 to TRBJ1-3; D unclear. Germline V gives CDR1 SGHAT, CDR2 FQNNGV. The CDR3 loop spans 15 amino acids. CDR3 bases: TGTGCCAGCAGCGCAGGCATGAAGTCTGAAAACGCCATATATTTT. As protein: CASSAGMKSENAIYF.

A note on this clonotype: It is likely a read error, because the conserved phenylalanine at the end of the CDR3 is missing. The V call is TRBV30, the J call TRBJ1-5, with a possible D match to TRBD1 (5 bases). Germline V gives CDR1 GTSNPN, CDR2 SVGIG (reference sequence). Trimming stripped 3 bases from V and 7 bases from J, with 16 bases between. This CDR3 region has 14 residues. The CDR3 loop is CAWSLEGTWQPQHL. The CDR3 DNA follows: TGTGCCTGGAGCTTAGAGGGGACGTGGCAGCCCCAGCATCTT.

With respect to this clonotype: The junction does not match germline at one end; this may be a read error. This chain links TRBV12-3 or TRBV12-4 with TRBJ1-4; 7 bases map to TRBD1. The CDR3 has 14 residues. CDR3 protein: CTSSQQGYVEKLFF. As DNA, the CDR3 is TGTACCAGCAGTCAACAGGGGTATGTTGAAAAACTGTTTTTT.

About this clonotype: One end of the junction varies from germline; a read error may be responsible. This chain links TRBV29-1 with TRBJ1-2; D unclear. The CDR3 extends over 14 amino acids. Germline CDR1 and CDR2: SQVTM and ANQGSEA. The CDR3, as DNA: TGCAGCGTTGAACCCGGGGAGAGGGCTTGTGGCTGCACCTTC. This sequence encodes CSVEPGERACGCTF.

CDR3 sequence (DNA): TGTACCTCCACGGGGATAGCTGGATCCTACAATGAGCAGTTCTTC. It is translated as CTSTGIAGSYNEQFF. The J gene is TRBJ2-1, the V gene TRBV30; D perhaps matches TRBD2 (5 bases). Germline-derived CDR1 and CDR2 are GTSNPN and SVGIG (reference sequence). This CDR3 comprises 15 residues.

Points on this clonotype: At one boundary the junction diverges from the germline segment, which might be a read error. This chain connects TRBV6-6 to TRBJ1-4, with 9 bases aligning to TRBD1. In germline, CDR1 is MNHNY, CDR2 SVGAGI (reference sequence). There are 14 residues in the CDR3. This CDR3 reads CASNNRGRDEKLFF. The CDR3 bases are TGTGCAAGCAACAACAGGGGGCGCGATGAAAAACTGTTTTTT.

Points on this clonotype: At one end the junction does not follow the germline gene, possibly because of a read error. The chain employs TRBV6-1 and TRBJ1-5; 9 positions agree with TRBD1. CDR3 length equals 16 residues. CDR1 is MNHNS and CDR2 is SASEGT in the germline V gene. For the CDR3, the DNA is TGTGCCAGCAGTTACAGGGACAGGGCTAACAATCAGCTCCAGCATTTT. Protein: CASSYRDRANNQLQHF.

Notes on this clonotype: In this CDR3 the conserved last residue, phenylalanine or tryptophan, is missing, so a read error is likely. The chain couples TRBV7-8 to TRBJ2-1, with D maybe TRBD2 (5 bases). CDR1 and CDR2 from the germline V gene are SGHVS and FQNEAQ. Trimming took 4 bases from V and 7 from J, leaving 14 bases between them. CDR3 length equals 14 residues. In DNA, the CDR3 is TGTGCCAGCAGCTCTCTGGCGGGCCTTAATGAGCAGTTCCTC. It translates to CASSSLAGLNEQFL.

With respect to this clonotype: At one end the junction does not follow the germline gene, possibly because of a read error. The V gene is TRBV20-1, the J gene TRBJ1-1; D is unresolved. The CDR3 has 13 residues. The germline V gene has CDR1 DFQATT and CDR2 SNEGSKA (reference sequence). The CDR3 nucleotides are TGCAGTGCTAGAGGATGGTCGAACACCGAAGCTTTCTTT. It codes for CSARGWSNTEAFF.

Comment on this clonotype: A much larger clone lies a single base off, so this may be a read error. J is TRBJ2-2 and V is TRBV24-1, with 9 bases identical to TRBD1. The germline gives CDR1 KGHDR, CDR2 SFDVKD. The CDR3 runs to 16 residues. The CDR3 is CATSDSGQGNTGELLF. In DNA form, the CDR3 reads TGTGCCACCAGTGATTCGGGACAGGGAAACACCGGGGAGCTGTTATTT.

A remark on this clonotype: A much larger clone lies one base from this, so it may be a read error. This likely comes from a read error, as the CDR3 has no conserved phenylalanine or tryptophan at its end. The J gene is TRBJ2-7, the V gene TRBV20-1; perhaps TRBD1 as D (6 bases). Per germline, CDR1 DFQATT and CDR2 SNEGSKA (reference sequence). V lost 8 bases and J lost 0, with 11 bases in between. The CDR3 is 12 amino acids. CDR3: CSPTGSSYEQYL. CDR3 DNA sequence: TGCAGTCCGACAGGTTCCTCCTACGAGCAGTACTTA.

On this clonotype: This may stem from a read error, because a much larger clone lies one nucleotide away. The rearrangement joins TRBV7-9 to TRBJ1-2, with no clear D. CDR1 is SEHNR and CDR2 is FQNEAQ in the germline V gene (reference sequence). The CDR3 consists of 13 residues. CDR3 loop: CSSSHGDFYGYTF. CDR3 nucleotides: TGTTCCAGCAGCCACGGGGATTTCTATGGCTACACCTTC.

About this clonotype itself: No conserved phenylalanine or tryptophan ends this CDR3, so it is likely a read error. The chain joins TRBV4-1 to TRBJ2-3; TRBD2 matches at 8 bases. This CDR3 has 14 amino acids. CDR1 MGHRA and CDR2 YSYEKL come from the germline V gene. CDR3 protein: CVSSLGLVPDTQYV. DNA of the CDR3: TGCGTCAGCAGTTTGGGACTAGTACCAGATACGCAGTATGTT.